This T cell receptor (beta chain) was captured by sequencing in a study of T cells in women clearing cervical HPV infection. This CDR3 comprises 12 residues. Germline V lookup: CDR1 SGHTA, CDR2 FQGNSA. Details on this clone: Coverage ceases 3 residues before the CDR3 finishes, and the germline J gene fills in the end.

Generated by immunoSEQ multiplex PCR, the TCRdb table keeps only in-frame clones and is missing some. Here the sample table reports about 28,000 clones. The sample comprised blood buffy coat. The V gene is TRBV7-2, the J gene TRBJ1-2; no clear D. The clonotype originates from a woman between 18 and 75 years old with a cervical HPV16 infection that either progressed to CIN3+ or cleared (not recorded which). Here the CDR3 reads CASSLWSGDYTF. The covered CDR3 bases are TGTGCCAGCAGCTTATGGTCCGGGGAC.